This T cell receptor beta chain was obtained from a study of cytomegalovirus exposure and HLA in healthy donors. Overall study results and limits: Usually a TCR sequence was rare, but some public TCRs were found in many donors. Roughly uniform sequencing depth across donors was assumed, possibly incorrectly. Being productive about 87% or about 30% of the time was typical of most TCR beta V segments in an earlier analysis. In vitro testing confirmed a few CMV-associated chains as specific for CMV antigens.

A few counts support this clone. Its target is unknown. 60 Vbeta and 13 Jbeta primers were used in PCR. Produced via immunoSEQ multiplex PCR; TCRdb's table is partial and in-frame only. The table shows about 130,000 clones, with approximately 75% occurring only once. Sequences were obtained from PBMCs. The source is a male donor in good health and CMV-seronegative.

The CDR3 region has the DNA TGTGCCAGTAGAGGGGACAGTGACGAAGCTTTCTTT. This codes for CASRGDSDEAFF. J is TRBJ1-1 and V is TRBV19; TRBD1 matches 7 bases. The germline CDR1 and CDR2 sequences are LNHDA and SQIVND (reference sequence). V dropped 6 bases and J dropped 8; count of bases not matched to a gene: 6. The length of the CDR3 is 12 residues.